This passage covers 20 T cell receptor beta chains from one sample sequenced in a study of T cell repertoires in cytomegalovirus infection. TCRdb fed the reads into MiXCR, producing one record per CDR3 protein. This sample has about 180,000 distinct CDR3 sequences, with 20% to 25% found just once. Their antigen targets remain unknown. The sample was CD8+ T cells from cultured PBMCs, taken from culture after CMV antigen stimulation. All receptors derive from a human donor in good health (CMV status not recorded). Some clones in this sample may be carry-over from other donors' samples.

The table lists this clonotype with a few counts. V gene TRBV12-3 or TRBV12-4 combines with J gene TRBJ1-1; a possible D gene is TRBD1 (5 bases). Trimming removed 2 bases from V and 3 bases from J, with 10 bases in between. The CDR3 has 14 residues. CDR3 coding DNA: TGTGCCAGCAGTTTACCAGGGACCCACACTGAAGCTTTCTTT. The encoded protein is CASSLPGTHTEAFF.

The V and J genes are TRBV29-1 and TRBJ2-5; 7 nucleotides align to TRBD1. Germline loops: CDR1 SQVTM, CDR2 ANQGSEA. The CDR3 runs 13 residues. Unmatched junction bases numbered 11, after V lost 6 bases and J lost 7 bases. The chain's CDR3 is CSVPGQLLGTQYF. CDR3 in DNA: TGCAGCGTCCCGGGACAGCTTCTCGGGACCCAGTACTTC.

The table lists this clonotype with a few counts. This chain links TRBV7-9 with TRBJ2-7; D might be TRBD1 or TRBD2, each matching 5 bases. V lost 4 bases to trimming and J lost 3 bases, with 28 bases between them. CDR1 is SEHNR, CDR2 FQNEAQ, per germline (reference sequence). The CDR3 length is 19 residues. The CDR3 DNA reads as TGTGCCAGCAGCTCTCTAAGACCAACCGGGACCAGCTTCCTCTACGAGCAGTACTTC. This translates into CASSSLRPTGTSFLYEQYF.

The rearrangement uses TRBV10-2 and TRBJ1-5; TRBD1 matches 7 bases. Germline CDR1 reads WSHSY; CDR2 reads SAAADI. The CDR3 covers 15 residues. The ends lost 6 bases at V and 6 bases at J; junction bases unmatched: 11. The CDR3 is CASSPQGGKSQPQHF. The DNA of the CDR3 is TGCGCCAGCAGCCCCCAGGGGGGAAAGAGTCAGCCCCAGCATTTT.

This rearrangement joins TRBV7-9 to TRBJ2-4, with unresolved D. The germline gives CDR1 SEHNR, CDR2 FQNEAQ (reference sequence). The CDR3 runs to 13 residues. V dropped 1 base and J dropped 2 bases, with 3 bases sitting between them. CDR3 nucleotide sequence: TGTGCCAGCAGCTTAGTCCCCAAAAACATTCAGTACTTC. Translation gives CASSLVPKNIQYF.

This clonotype was detected a few times. This sequence joins TRBV2 and TRBJ2-7, with D unclear. The CDR3 runs 11 residues. Trimming pared 9 bases from V and 5 bases from J, leaving 11 bases between. Germline V gives CDR1 SNHLY, CDR2 FYNNEI. The CDR3 region is CARQHRNEQYF. In DNA, the CDR3 is TGTGCCAGACAACACCGGAACGAGCAGTACTTC.

This chain links TRBV4-3 with TRBJ2-3; 7 bases agree with TRBD2. Germline V gene sequence: CDR1 LGHNA, CDR2 YSLEER. V lost 3 bases and J lost 2; bases outside the gene matches: 2. CDR3 size: 14 residues. Here the CDR3 reads CASSQGGFTDTQYF. The CDR3 DNA reads TGCGCCAGCAGCCAGGGGGGGTTCACAGATACGCAGTATTTT.

The chain links TRBV7-9 to TRBJ1-1; D remains unclear. Germline V gives CDR1 SEHNR, CDR2 FQNEAQ (reference sequence). The CDR3 has 15 amino acids. The germline V and J ends were trimmed by 0 bases and 2 bases, with 10 bases remaining between them. CDR3 loop: CASSLASGRNTEAFF. The CDR3 DNA follows: TGTGCCAGCAGCTTAGCGTCGGGCAGAAACACTGAAGCTTTCTTT.

A few counts support this clonotype. The chain uses TRBV27 and TRBJ2-1; D possibly uses TRBD1 or TRBD2 (6 bases each). Germline loops: CDR1 MNHEY, CDR2 SMNVEV (reference sequence). Trimming stripped 5 bases from V and 1 base from J, with 18 bases between. This CDR3 is built from 17 residues. The CDR3 region is CASSPPRGRGSYNEQFF. The CDR3 region has the DNA TGTGCCAGCAGTCCACCCAGGGGTCGGGGGTCCTACAATGAGCAGTTCTTC.

This clonotype showed up just a few times. The chain uses TRBV27 and TRBJ1-1; D possibly corresponds to TRBD1 (5 bases). V was shortened by 4 bases and J by 10 bases, with 13 bases between the two germline ends. The germline V gene encodes CDR1 MNHEY and CDR2 SMNVEV (reference sequence). The CDR3 is 12 residues long. CDR3 nucleotides: TGTGCCAGCAGTTCAGGGTTGGAGATAGCTTTCTTT. This translates into CASSSGLEIAFF.

The chain couples TRBV7-2 to TRBJ2-3; no reliable D call. The CDR3 loop spans 16 amino acids. Germline CDR1 is SGHTA and CDR2 is FQGNSA. Trimming shortened V by 1 base and J by 2 bases, and 13 bases separated the two germline ends. This chain's CDR3 is CASSLEPPYPTDTQYF. CDR3 bases: TGTGCCAGCAGCTTAGAGCCCCCATACCCCACAGATACGCAGTATTTT.

Concerning this clonotype: Germline is not matched at one junction end, which may reflect a read error. The V call is TRBV7-8, the J call TRBJ2-5; D is undetermined. The CDR3 spans 13 residues. Per germline, CDR1 SGHVS and CDR2 FQNEAQ. The CDR3 reads CASSVAPGETQYF. As DNA, the CDR3 is TGTGCCAGCAGCGTAGCCCCTGGGGAGACCCAGTACTTC.

V is TRBV27 and J is TRBJ2-1, with TRBD2 as a possible D gene (7 bases). The CDR3 is 15 amino acids. Germline loops: CDR1 MNHEY, CDR2 SMNVEV (reference sequence). The V and J ends lost 2 bases and 8 bases respectively, with 16 bases between them. The CDR3 spells CASSLGGGAGYEQFF. The CDR3 DNA reads TGTGCCAGCAGTTTAGGAGGGGGGGCGGGTTATGAGCAGTTCTTC.

The CDR3 bases are TGTGCCAGCAGCTTAGGAGCGGAAACTAGCACAGATACGCAGTATTTT. Amino acids: CASSLGAETSTDTQYF. The J gene is TRBJ2-3, the V gene TRBV7-2, with D maybe TRBD2 (5 bases). Germline V lookup: CDR1 SGHTA, CDR2 FQGNSA. The ends were cut back, 1 base at V and 0 bases at J, with 11 bases in the middle. The CDR3 has 16 amino acids. The full variable domain, in which reference TRBV7-2 and TRBJ2-3 provide the parts outside the CDR3, is GAGVSQSPSNKVTEKGKDVELRCDPISGHTALYWYRQSLGQGLEFLIYFQGNSAPDKSGLPSDRFSAERTGGSVSTLTIQRTQQEDSAVYLCASSLGAETSTDTQYFGPGTRLTVL.

The J gene is TRBJ2-1, the V gene TRBV12-3 or TRBV12-4; tentative D call: TRBD1 (6 bases). The CDR3 contains 16 residues. Between the trimmed V and J ends, which lost 6 bases and 2 bases, there was a span of 17 bases. The CDR3 here is CASSQLGQSAYNEQFF. As DNA, the CDR3 is TGTGCCAGCAGCCAACTCGGACAGTCAGCCTACAATGAGCAGTTCTTC.

In this sample, this clonotype turned up a few times. J is TRBJ2-7 and V is TRBV6-6; 7 nucleotides line up with TRBD1. This CDR3 is built from 13 residues. The V gene's germline CDR1 is MNHNY and CDR2 SVGAGI (reference sequence). After removal of 4 bases from V and 7 bases from J, the junction contained 7 bases not matched to a gene. The CDR3 loop reads CASSSRGSREQYF. CDR3 coding DNA: TGTGCCAGCAGTTCCAGGGGGTCTCGGGAGCAGTACTTC.

The CDR3 sequence is CASSPGTGYTF. The CDR3 DNA reads as TGTGCCAGCAGCCCCGGGACCGGCTACACCTTC. This chain links TRBV7-8 with TRBJ1-2; TRBD1 might be the D (5 bases). V was trimmed by 5 bases and J by 8 bases, leaving 9 bases between them. The CDR3 loop spans 11 amino acids. From germline, CDR1 is SGHVS and CDR2 FQNEAQ.

J is TRBJ2-5 and V is TRBV12-3 or TRBV12-4; perhaps TRBD2 as D (5 bases). The CDR3 has 15 amino acids. The V gene lost 6 bases and the J gene lost 4 bases, with 18 bases spanning the gap. Written as DNA, the CDR3 is TGTGCCAGCAGCGCTGAACCGGGGTCTAGAGAGACCCAGTACTTC. Its protein product is CASSAEPGSRETQYF.

This clonotype has only a few counts. The chain carries TRBV6-5 and TRBJ1-1, with 7 bases lining up with TRBD1. Germline CDR1 is MNHEY and CDR2 is SVGAGI. With V trimmed by 4 bases and J by 7 bases, 12 bases remained unmatched. This CDR3 contains 15 residues. This CDR3 reads CASSWDSGNRGEAFF. CDR3 nucleotides: TGTGCCAGCAGTTGGGACAGCGGAAACCGTGGTGAAGCTTTCTTT.

The chain links TRBV7-9 to TRBJ2-7, with 10 bases identical to TRBD2. Germline CDR1 reads SEHNR; CDR2 reads FQNEAQ (reference sequence). The CDR3 sequence is 16 residues long. The V segment lost 4 bases and the J segment 3 bases; nucleotides outside the gene matches: 9. CDR3 sequence (DNA): TGTGCCAGCAGCTCAACGGCACTAGCGGGGCTCTACGAGCAGTACTTC. Residues: CASSSTALAGLYEQYF. Based on the CDR3 plus reference TRBV7-9 and TRBJ2-7, the full variable domain is DTGVSQNPRHKITKRGQNVTFRCDPISEHNRLYWYRQTLGQGPEFLTYFQNEAQLEKSRLLSDRFSAERPKGSFSTLEIQRTEQGDSAMYLCASSSTALAGLYEQYFGPGTRLTVT.